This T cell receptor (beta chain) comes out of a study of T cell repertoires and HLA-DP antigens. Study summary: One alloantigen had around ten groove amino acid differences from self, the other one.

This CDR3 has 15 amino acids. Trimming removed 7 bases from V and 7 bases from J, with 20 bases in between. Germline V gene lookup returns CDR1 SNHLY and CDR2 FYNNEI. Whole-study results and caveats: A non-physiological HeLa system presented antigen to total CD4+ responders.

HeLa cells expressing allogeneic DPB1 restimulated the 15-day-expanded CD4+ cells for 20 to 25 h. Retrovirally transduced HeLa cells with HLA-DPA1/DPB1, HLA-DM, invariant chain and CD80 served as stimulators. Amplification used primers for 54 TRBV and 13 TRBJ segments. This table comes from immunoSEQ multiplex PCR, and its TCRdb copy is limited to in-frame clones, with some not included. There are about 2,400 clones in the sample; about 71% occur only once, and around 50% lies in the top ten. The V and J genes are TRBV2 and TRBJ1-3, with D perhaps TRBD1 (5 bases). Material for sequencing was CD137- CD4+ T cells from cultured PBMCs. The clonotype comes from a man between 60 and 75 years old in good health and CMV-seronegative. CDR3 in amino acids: CASMRGGEGRNTIYF. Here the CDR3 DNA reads TGTGCCAGCATGAGGGGCGGAGAGGGAAGGAACACCATATATTTT. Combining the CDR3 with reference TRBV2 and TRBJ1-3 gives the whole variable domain EPEVTQTPSHQVTQMGQEVILRCVPISNHLYFYWYRQILGQKVEFLVSFYNNEISEKSEIFDDQFSVERPDGSNFTLKIRSTKLEDSAMYFCASMRGGEGRNTIYFGEGSWLTVV.